This T cell receptor beta chain was profiled in a study of blood T cell repertoires in COVID-19. Study context: Italy, Spain and the United States were the sources of the convalescent and acute COVID-19 samples. In each case, the material was cDNA or gDNA derived from T cells, B-cell-depleted T cells, or PBMCs.

Clinical history as reported by participants underpinned cohort assignment. The table came from immunoSEQ multiplex PCR; TCRdb's copy has only in-frame clones and leaves some out. The sample lists approximately 200,000 clones; approximately 84% were seen once. This TCR derives from a man aged 40-49 years who had recovered from COVID-19. The sequencing input was PBMCs or T cells enriched from blood (not recorded which).

This CDR3 reads CASSLYLAVGGNTIYF. The CDR3, as DNA: TGTGCCAGCAGCCTTTACCTGGCTGTTGGTGGAAACACCATATATTTT. The chain employs TRBV3-1 (or the pseudogene TRBV3-2) and TRBJ1-3; D is unclear. The CDR3 extends over 16 amino acids. Germline V gene sequence: CDR1 LGHDT, CDR2 YNNKEL (reference sequence). V was clipped by 4 bases and J by 3 bases, with 16 bases between them.